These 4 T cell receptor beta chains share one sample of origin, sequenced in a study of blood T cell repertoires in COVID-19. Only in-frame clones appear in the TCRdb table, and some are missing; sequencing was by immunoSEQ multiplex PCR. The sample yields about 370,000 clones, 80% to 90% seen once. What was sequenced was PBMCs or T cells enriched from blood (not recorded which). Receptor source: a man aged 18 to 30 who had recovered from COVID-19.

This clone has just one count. CDR3 bases: TGCGCCAGCAGCCAGGGCTCGGTAATAGAGGGGGATGAGCAGTTCTTC. Translated: CASSQGSVIEGDEQFF. V and J are TRBV4-1 and TRBJ2-1; possible D gene TRBD1, 6 bases. The length of the CDR3 is 16 residues. Trimming pared 3 bases from V and 8 bases from J, leaving 20 bases between. Germline assignment: CDR1 MGHRA and CDR2 YSYEKL.

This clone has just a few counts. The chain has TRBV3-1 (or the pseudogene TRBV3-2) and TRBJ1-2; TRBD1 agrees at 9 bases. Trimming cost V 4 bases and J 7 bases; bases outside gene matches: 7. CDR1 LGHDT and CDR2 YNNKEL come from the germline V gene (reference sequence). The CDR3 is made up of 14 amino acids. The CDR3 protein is CASSRGGQGSGYTF. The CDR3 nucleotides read TGTGCCAGCAGCCGTGGGGGACAGGGTAGTGGCTACACCTTC.

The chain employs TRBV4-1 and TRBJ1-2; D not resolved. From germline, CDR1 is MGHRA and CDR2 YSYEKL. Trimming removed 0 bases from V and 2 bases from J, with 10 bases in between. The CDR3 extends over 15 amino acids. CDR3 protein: CASSQDPAGNYGYTF. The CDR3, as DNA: TGCGCCAGCAGCCAAGACCCTGCGGGGAACTATGGCTACACCTTC.

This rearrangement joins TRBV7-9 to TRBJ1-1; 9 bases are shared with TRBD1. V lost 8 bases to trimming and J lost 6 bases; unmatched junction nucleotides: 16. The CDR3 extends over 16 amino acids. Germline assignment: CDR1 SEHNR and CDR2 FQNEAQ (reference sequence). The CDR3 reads CASGRPAGTGKAEAFF. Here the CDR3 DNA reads TGTGCCAGCGGACGACCAGCCGGGACAGGGAAGGCTGAAGCTTTCTTT.